This TCR beta chain stems from a study of T-cell memory formation after mild COVID-19. This clonotype was observed many times. Its antigen is not known. Amplification by 5'RACE using constant-segment primers produced TCR alpha and TCR beta cDNA libraries that carried sample barcodes and UMIs. Via MiXCR, TCRdb re-called the 5' RACE reads, giving one row per CDR3 protein. Seen here are hundreds of thousands of distinct CDR3 sequences, 20% to 25% observed once, and the top ten hold 7.5% to 10%. Trimming shortened V by 8 bases and J by 7 bases, and 16 bases separated the two germline ends. The CDR3 sequence is 13 residues long. The germline gives CDR1 LGHDT, CDR2 YNNKEL (reference sequence). Study-level findings and limits: Pre-infection memory showed some responding clones, and this suggested that cross-reactive memory joined.

The sequence came from an adult woman who had mild COVID-19 (a few samples of this study predate the infection). Cell type and time point are not known. What was sequenced was PBMCs or a T cell subset sorted from them (not recorded which). J is TRBJ2-3 and V is TRBV3-1, with D possibly TRBD2 on 5 matching bases. CDR3 in amino acids: CASGLAGINTQYF. The CDR3 nucleotides read TGTGCCAGCGGTCTGGCGGGCATAAATACGCAGTATTTT.